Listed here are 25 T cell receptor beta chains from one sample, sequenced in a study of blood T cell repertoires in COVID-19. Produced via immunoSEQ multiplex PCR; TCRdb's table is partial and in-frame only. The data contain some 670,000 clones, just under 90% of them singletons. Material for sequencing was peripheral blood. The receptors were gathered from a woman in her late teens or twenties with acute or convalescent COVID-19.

CDR3 nucleotide sequence: TGTGCCTGGAGCGCGGGACAGGTTTATCAGCCCCAGCATTTT. Protein: CAWSAGQVYQPQHF. This chain joins TRBV30 and TRBJ1-5, with TRBD1 matching over 8 bases. Trimming took 3 bases from V and 5 from J; bases not matched to a gene: 6. The CDR3 spans 14 residues. Germline CDR1 GTSNPN, CDR2 SVGIG (reference sequence).

DNA of the CDR3: TGTGCCTGGAGGGCCCAGCGGGGACTAGCGGGGGGTGATGGCAAAAACATTCAGTACTTC. As protein: CAWRAQRGLAGGDGKNIQYF. The V gene is TRBV30, the J gene TRBJ2-4, with TRBD2 matching 15 bases. The CDR3 totals 20 residues. V shed 3 bases and J 3 bases; nucleotides not matched to a gene: 15. The germline CDR1 and CDR2 sequences are GTSNPN and SVGIG (reference sequence).

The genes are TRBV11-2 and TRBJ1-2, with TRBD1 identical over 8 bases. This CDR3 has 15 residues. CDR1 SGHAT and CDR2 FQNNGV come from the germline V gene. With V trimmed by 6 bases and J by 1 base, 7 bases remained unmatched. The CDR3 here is CASRSSGGGNYGYTF. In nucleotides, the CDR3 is TGTGCCAGCAGATCTTCAGGGGGCGGTAACTATGGCTACACCTTC.

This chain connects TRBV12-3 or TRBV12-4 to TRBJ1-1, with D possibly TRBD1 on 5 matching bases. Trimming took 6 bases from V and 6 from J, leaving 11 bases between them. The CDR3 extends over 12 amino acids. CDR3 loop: CASSLDRPEAFF. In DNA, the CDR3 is TGTGCCAGCAGCCTAGACAGACCTGAAGCTTTCTTT.

The CDR3 loop reads CASSVWASGPDTQYF. The DNA for the CDR3 is TGTGCCAGTAGTGTTTGGGCTAGCGGTCCAGATACGCAGTATTTT. The V gene is TRBV19, the J gene TRBJ2-3; 7 bases agree with TRBD2. Trimming removed 5 bases from V and 4 bases from J; junction bases left unmatched: 9. CDR1 and CDR2 from the germline V gene are LNHDA and SQIVND (reference sequence). The CDR3 totals 15 residues.

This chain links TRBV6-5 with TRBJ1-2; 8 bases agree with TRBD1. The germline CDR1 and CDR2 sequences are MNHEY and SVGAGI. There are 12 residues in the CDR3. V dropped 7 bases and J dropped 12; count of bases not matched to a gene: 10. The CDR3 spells CASTPLRGPNTF. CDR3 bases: TGTGCCAGCACTCCCCTCAGGGGGCCTAACACCTTC.

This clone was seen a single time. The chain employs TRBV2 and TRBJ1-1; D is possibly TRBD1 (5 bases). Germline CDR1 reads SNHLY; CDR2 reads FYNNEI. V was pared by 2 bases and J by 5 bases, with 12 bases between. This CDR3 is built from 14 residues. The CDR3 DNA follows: TGTGCCAGCAGTGAATCCAGGGCACGAACTGAAGCTTTCTTT. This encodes CASSESRARTEAFF. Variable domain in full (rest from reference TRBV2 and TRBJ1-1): EPEVTQTPSHQVTQMGQEVILRCVPISNHLYFYWYRQILGQKVEFLVSFYNNEISEKSEIFDDQFSVERPDGSNFTLKIRSTKLEDSAMYFCASSESRARTEAFFGQGTRLTVV.

For the CDR3, the DNA is TGTGCCACCAGTGATCCACCGACAGGGGACGCTTTCTTT. Protein product: CATSDPPTGDAFF. The chain couples TRBV24-1 to TRBJ1-1, with 8 bases fitting TRBD1. Germline CDR1 KGHDR, CDR2 SFDVKD. Trimming at V came to 3 bases and at J to 11 bases, leaving 7 bases not matched to a gene. This CDR3 contains 13 residues.

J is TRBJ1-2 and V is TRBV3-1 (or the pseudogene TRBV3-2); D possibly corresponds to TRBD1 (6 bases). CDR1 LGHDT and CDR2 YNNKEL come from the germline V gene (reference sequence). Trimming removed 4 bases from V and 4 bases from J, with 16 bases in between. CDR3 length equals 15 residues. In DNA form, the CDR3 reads TGTGCCAGCAGCCCCCACACAGGGTGGGCCTATGGCTACACCTTC. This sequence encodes CASSPHTGWAYGYTF.

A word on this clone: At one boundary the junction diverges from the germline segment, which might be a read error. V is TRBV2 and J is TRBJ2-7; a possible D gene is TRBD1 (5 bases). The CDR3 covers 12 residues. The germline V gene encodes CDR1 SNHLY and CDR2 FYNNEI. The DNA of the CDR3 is TGTGCCAGCATGCAGGGTACTTATAAGTGTCGATTC. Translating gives CASMQGTYKCRF. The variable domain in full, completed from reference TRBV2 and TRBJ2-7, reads EPEVTQTPSHQVTQMGQEVILRCVPISNHLYFYWYRQILGQKVEFLVSFYNNEISEKSEIFDDQFSVERPDGSNFTLKIRSTKLEDSAMYFCASMQGTYKCRFGPGTRLTVT.

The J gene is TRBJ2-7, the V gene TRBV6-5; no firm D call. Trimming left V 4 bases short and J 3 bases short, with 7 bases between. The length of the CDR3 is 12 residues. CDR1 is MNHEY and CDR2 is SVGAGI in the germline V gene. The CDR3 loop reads CASSLPGYEQYF. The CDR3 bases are TGTGCCAGCAGTTTGCCGGGCTACGAGCAGTACTTC.

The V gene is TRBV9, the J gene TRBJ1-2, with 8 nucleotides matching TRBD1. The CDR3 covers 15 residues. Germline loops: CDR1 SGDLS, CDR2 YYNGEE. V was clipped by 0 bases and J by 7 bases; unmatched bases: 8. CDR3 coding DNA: TGTGCCAGCAGCGTAGAAAACAGGGGGGTTAGTGGCTACACCTTC. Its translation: CASSVENRGVSGYTF.

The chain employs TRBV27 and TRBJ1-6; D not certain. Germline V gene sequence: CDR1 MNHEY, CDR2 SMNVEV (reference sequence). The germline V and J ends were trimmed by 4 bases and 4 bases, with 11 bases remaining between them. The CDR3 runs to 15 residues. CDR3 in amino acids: CASSYSGAYNSPLHF. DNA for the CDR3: TGTGCCAGCAGTTACTCGGGAGCATATAATTCACCCCTCCACTTT.

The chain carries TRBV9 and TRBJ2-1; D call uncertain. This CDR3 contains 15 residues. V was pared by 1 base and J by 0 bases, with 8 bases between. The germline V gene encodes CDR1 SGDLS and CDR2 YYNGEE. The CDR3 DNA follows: TGTGCCAGCAGCGTACACTGGGCCTCCTACAATGAGCAGTTCTTC. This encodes CASSVHWASYNEQFF. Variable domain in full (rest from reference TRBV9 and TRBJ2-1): DSGVTQTPKHLITATGQRVTLRCSPRSGDLSVYWYQQSLDQGLQFLIQYYNGEERAKGNILERFSAQQFPDLHSELNLSSLELGDSALYFCASSVHWASYNEQFFGPGTRLTVL.

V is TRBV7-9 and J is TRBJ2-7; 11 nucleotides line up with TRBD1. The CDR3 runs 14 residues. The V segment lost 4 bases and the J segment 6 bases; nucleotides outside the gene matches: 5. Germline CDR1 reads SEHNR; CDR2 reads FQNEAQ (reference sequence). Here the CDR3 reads CASSWTGGEGEQYF. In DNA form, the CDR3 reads TGTGCCAGCAGCTGGACAGGGGGCGAGGGCGAGCAGTACTTC.

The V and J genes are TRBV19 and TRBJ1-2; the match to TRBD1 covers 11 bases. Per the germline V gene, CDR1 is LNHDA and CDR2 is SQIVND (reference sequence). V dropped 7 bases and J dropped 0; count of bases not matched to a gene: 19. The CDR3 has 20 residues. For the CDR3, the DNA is TGTGCCAGTACCGAAGACACTTTCCGGGACAGGGGGATACCTAACTATGGCTACACCTTC. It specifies CASTEDTFRDRGIPNYGYTF.

The CDR3, as DNA: TGTGCCACCAGTAGACGTGGCGGGAGGCCCCAGCATTTT. This gives the protein CATSRRGGRPQHF. The rearrangement uses TRBV24-1 and TRBJ1-5; D is unclear. Germline V lookup: CDR1 KGHDR, CDR2 SFDVKD. Deletions cut 6 bases from V and 9 bases from J, with 14 bases between. This CDR3 is 13 amino acids long.

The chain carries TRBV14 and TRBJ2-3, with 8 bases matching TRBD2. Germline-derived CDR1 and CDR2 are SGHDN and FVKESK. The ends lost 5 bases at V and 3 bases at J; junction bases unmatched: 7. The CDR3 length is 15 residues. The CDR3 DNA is TGTGCCAGCAGCACGGAGCGGGGGAGAACAGATACGCAGTATTTT. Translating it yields CASSTERGRTDTQYF.

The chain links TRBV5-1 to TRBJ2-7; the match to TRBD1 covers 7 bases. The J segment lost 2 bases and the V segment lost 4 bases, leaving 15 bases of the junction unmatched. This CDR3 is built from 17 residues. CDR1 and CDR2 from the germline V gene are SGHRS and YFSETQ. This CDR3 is CASSSGLGTAKPYEQYF. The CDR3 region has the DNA TGCGCCAGCAGCAGCGGTCTGGGGACAGCAAAACCCTACGAGCAGTACTTC. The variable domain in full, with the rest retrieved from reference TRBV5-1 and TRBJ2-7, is KAGVTQTPRYLIKTRGQQVTLSCSPISGHRSVSWYQQTPGQGLQFLFEYFSETQRNKGNFPGRFSGRQFSNSRSEMNVSTLELGDSALYLCASSSGLGTAKPYEQYFGPGTRLTVT.

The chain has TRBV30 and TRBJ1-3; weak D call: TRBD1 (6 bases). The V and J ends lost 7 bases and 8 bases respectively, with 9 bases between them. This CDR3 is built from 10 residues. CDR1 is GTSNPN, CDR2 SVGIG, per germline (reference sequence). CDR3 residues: CASQGHTIYF. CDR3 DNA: TGTGCCTCACAGGGACACACCATATATTTT.

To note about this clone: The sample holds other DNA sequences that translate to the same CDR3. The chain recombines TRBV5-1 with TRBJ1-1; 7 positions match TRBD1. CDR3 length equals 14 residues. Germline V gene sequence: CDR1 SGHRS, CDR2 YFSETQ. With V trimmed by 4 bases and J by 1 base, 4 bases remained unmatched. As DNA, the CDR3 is TGCGCCAGCAGCAGGGGGACAGCGAACACTGAAGCTTTCTTT. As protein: CASSRGTANTEAFF.

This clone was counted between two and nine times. The CDR3 DNA sequence: TGTGCCAGCAGTGAACTAGCGGGGGGGGAGGGTAGAGATACGCAGTATTTT. Residues: CASSELAGGEGRDTQYF. V is TRBV6-1 and J is TRBJ2-3; 12 bases are a match to TRBD2. The germline CDR1 and CDR2 sequences are MNHNS and SASEGT. Germline trimming cut 2 bases from V and 5 bases from J; bases unmatched to any gene: 8. CDR3 length: 17 amino acids.

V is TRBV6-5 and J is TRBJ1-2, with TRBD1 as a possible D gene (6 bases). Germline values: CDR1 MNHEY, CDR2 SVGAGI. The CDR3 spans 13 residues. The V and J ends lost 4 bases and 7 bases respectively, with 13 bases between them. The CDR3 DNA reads TGTGCCAGCAGTTCCCACAGGGAGGGTGGCTACACCTTC. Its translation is CASSSHREGGYTF.

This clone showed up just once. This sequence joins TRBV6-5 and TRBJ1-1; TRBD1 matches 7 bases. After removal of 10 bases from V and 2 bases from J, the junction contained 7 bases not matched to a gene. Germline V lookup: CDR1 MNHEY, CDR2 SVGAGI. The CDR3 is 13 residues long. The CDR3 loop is CATYRGTNTEAFF. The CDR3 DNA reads TGTGCCACATACAGGGGAACCAACACTGAAGCTTTCTTT.

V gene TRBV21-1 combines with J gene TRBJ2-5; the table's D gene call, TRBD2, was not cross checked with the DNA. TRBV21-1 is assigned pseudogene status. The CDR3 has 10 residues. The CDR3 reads CASPCKTQYF. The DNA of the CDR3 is TGTGCCAGTCCTTGTAAGACCCAGTACTTC.